A selection of T cell receptor beta chains follows, all from one sample in a study of T cells after yellow fever vaccination. In TCRdb, the 5' RACE reads were re-called with MiXCR into one record per CDR3 protein. This sample has 350,000 to 450,000 distinct CDR3 sequences, with approximately 5.7% found just once. The sequenced sample was PBMCs, obtained 5 days after the yellow fever booster vaccination. The source is a man in his thirties or forties who received the YFV17D yellow fever vaccine. The CDR3 runs from the conserved cysteine through the conserved F or W. The order of the fields is clone size, D gene, V gene, J gene, CDR3 protein, CDR3 DNA. D genes are given only for firm matches. Clone size appears in some rows only: once, few, many, or a class for an expanded clone.

>-|-|TRBV4-2|TRBJ2-5
CASSQEGTRSQETQYF
TGTGCCAGCAGCCAAGAAGGGACACGGTCGCAAGAGACCCAGTACTTC
>-|TRBD1|TRBV20-1|TRBJ2-7
CSARVVGQGAYEQYF
TGCAGTGCTAGAGTTGTAGGACAGGGGGCCTACGAGCAGTACTTC
>few|TRBD1|TRBV7-8|TRBJ1-2
CASSLTGTGGKYGYTF
TGTGCCAGCAGCTTAACCGGGACAGGGGGAAAGTATGGCTACACCTTC
>-|-|TRBV7-2|TRBJ2-1
CASSSIINEQFF
TGTGCCAGCAGCTCCATTATCAATGAGCAGTTCTTC
>few|TRBD1|TRBV15|TRBJ2-3
CATSRDPDRGLTDTQYF
TGTGCCACCAGCAGAGACCCGGACAGGGGGCTCACAGATACGCAGTATTTT
>few|-|TRBV3-1|TRBJ2-7
CASSQLPQSYEQYF
TGTGCCAGCAGCCAATTACCACAGTCCTACGAGCAGTACTTC
>many|TRBD2|TRBV20-1|TRBJ2-3
CSARPWTSGTDTQYF
TGCAGTGCTAGGCCCTGGACTAGCGGCACAGATACGCAGTATTTT
>many|-|TRBV28|TRBJ2-3
CASSHTDTQYF
TGTGCCAGCAGCCACACAGATACGCAGTATTTT
>-|-|TRBV7-2|TRBJ1-5
CASSRSANQPQHF
TGTGCCAGCAGCCGAAGTGCGAATCAGCCCCAGCATTTT
>few|-|TRBV9|TRBJ2-3
CASSVGGEGVDTQYF
TGTGCCAGCAGCGTAGGTGGCGAAGGAGTCGATACGCAGTATTTT
>few|-|TRBV11-2|TRBJ2-3
CASSHEDTQYF
TGTGCCAGCAGCCATGAGGATACGCAGTATTTT
>few|TRBD2|TRBV20-1|TRBJ2-1
CSARTAGAHNEQFF
TGCAGTGCTAGGACAGCGGGAGCCCACAATGAGCAGTTCTTC
>few|TRBD1|TRBV27|TRBJ1-2
CASSFSPGQGNYGYTF
TGTGCCAGCAGTTTTTCCCCGGGACAGGGTAACTATGGCTACACCTTC
>few|TRBD2|TRBV20-1|TRBJ2-5
CSAISGSETRYF
TGCAGTGCCATAAGCGGGAGTGAGACCCGGTACTTC
>-|-|TRBV29-1|TRBJ1-2
CSVEEGDKYGYTF
TGCAGCGTTGAAGAAGGAGACAAGTATGGCTACACCTTC
>-|-|TRBV12-3/TRBV12-4|TRBJ2-3
CASSLTGMYTDTQYF
TGTGCCAGCAGTTTAACGGGAATGTACACAGATACGCAGTATTTT
>-|-|TRBV6-2/TRBV6-3|TRBJ2-7
CASLGGHLGLYEQYF
TGTGCCAGCCTTGGGGGCCACCTAGGACTGTACGAGCAGTACTTC
>-|TRBD2|TRBV20-1|TRBJ2-2
CSARKGTSGTGELFF
TGCAGTGCTAGAAAGGGGACTAGCGGAACCGGGGAGCTGTTTTTT
>many|-|TRBV7-9|TRBJ1-5
CASSFPNTNQPQHF
TGTGCCAGCAGCTTTCCCAACACAAATCAGCCCCAGCATTTT
>many|-|TRBV9|TRBJ2-1
CASSAHSDSSYNEQFF
TGTGCCAGCAGCGCCCATAGCGACAGCTCCTACAATGAGCAGTTCTTC
>many|-|TRBV5-6|TRBJ2-2
CASSSFIAEANTGELFF
TGTGCCAGCAGCTCCTTCATAGCGGAAGCGAACACCGGGGAGCTGTTTTTT
>-|-|TRBV6-5|TRBJ1-5
CASSYLPNQPQHF
TGTGCCAGCAGTTACCTGCCTAATCAGCCCCAGCATTTT
>few|TRBD2|TRBV20-1|TRBJ2-1
CSAPGSGSIMDEQFF
TGCAGTGCTCCCGGAAGCGGGAGTATTATGGATGAGCAGTTCTTC
>few|-|TRBV7-2|TRBJ1-1
CASSHGTLRLNTEAFF
TGTGCCAGCAGCCACGGGACCCTTCGTCTGAACACTGAAGCTTTCTTT
>-|-|TRBV4-1|TRBJ2-5
CASSLAGSSETQYF
TGCGCCAGCAGCCTGGCGGGTTCTTCGGAGACCCAGTACTTC
>-|TRBD2|TRBV7-2|TRBJ2-7
CASSLASSTSRSAEQYF
TGTGCCAGCAGCTTAGCCTCTTCGACTAGCCGGAGTGCCGAGCAGTACTTC
>many|-|TRBV29-1|TRBJ1-1
CSVVEQSNTEAFF
TGCAGCGTTGTTGAACAGTCTAACACTGAAGCTTTCTTT
>-|TRBD2|TRBV12-3/TRBV12-4|TRBJ2-3
CAFCSQRSGLAVGDTQYF
TGTGCCTTCTGTTCACAACGCTCAGGACTAGCGGTGGGAGATACGCAGTATTTT
>few|TRBD2|TRBV5-1|TRBJ2-1
CASSTGLAGPSSYNEQFF
TGCGCCAGCAGCACGGGACTAGCGGGGCCATCGTCCTACAATGAGCAGTTCTTC
>-|-|TRBV10-1|TRBJ2-2
CASSEWPKDTGELFF
TGCGCCAGCAGTGAATGGCCCAAGGACACCGGGGAGCTGTTTTTT
>many|-|TRBV21-1|TRBJ2-3
CASSPGADTQYF
TGTGCCAGCAGCCCGGGGGCAGATACGCAGTATTTT
>-|-|TRBV6-5|TRBJ2-5
CASSYLGRTVQETQYF
TGTGCCAGCAGTTATTTGGGACGGACGGTCCAAGAGACCCAGTACTTC
>few|-|TRBV7-6|TRBJ2-7
CASLAGPYF
TGTGCCAGCCTGGCGGGCCCCTACTTC
>few|-|TRBV24-1|TRBJ2-3
CATRLDTQYF
TGTGCCACACGGCTTGATACGCAGTATTTT
>many|TRBD1|TRBV29-1|TRBJ2-1
CSAAEGQLYNEQFF
TGCAGCGCCGCTGAGGGACAGCTTTACAATGAGCAGTTCTTC
>-|-|TRBV7-9|TRBJ2-1
CASGQGIEQFF
TGTGCCAGCGGCCAGGGGATTGAGCAGTTCTTC
>few|-|TRBV15|TRBJ2-5
CATSSGDSQETQYF
TGTGCCACCAGCAGTGGGGACTCCCAAGAGACCCAGTACTTC
>few|-|TRBV29-1|TRBJ1-2
CSVDRGSRAASYGYTF
TGCAGCGTTGACCGGGGCAGCCGGGCCGCTTCCTATGGCTACACCTTC
>many|-|TRBV12-3/TRBV12-4|TRBJ2-7
CASSLVLSNEQYF
TGTGCCAGCAGTTTGGTCCTATCGAACGAGCAGTACTTC
>-|TRBD1|TRBV12-5|TRBJ2-5
CASGQGVGGETQYF
TGTGCTAGTGGTCAGGGGGTGGGTGGGGAGACCCAGTACTTC
>few|-|TRBV12-3/TRBV12-4|TRBJ2-7
CASSPGIREQYF
TGTGCCAGCAGCCCAGGAATTAGGGAGCAGTACTTC
>-|-|TRBV9|TRBJ2-2
CASNGRAANTGELFF
TGTGCCAGCAATGGCAGGGCCGCGAACACCGGGGAGCTGTTTTTT
>many|-|TRBV12-3/TRBV12-4|TRBJ2-2
CASSRGELREGELFF
TGTGCCAGCAGTCGAGGGGAGCTGCGGGAAGGGGAGCTGTTTTTT
>-|-|TRBV12-3/TRBV12-4|TRBJ1-2
CASRNAGSYGYTF
TGTGCCAGCAGGAACGCAGGGAGCTATGGCTACACCTTC